The 14 T cell receptor beta chains listed next were all sequenced from one sample in a study of blood T cell repertoires in COVID-19. Some clones are missing from TCRdb's copy, which holds only in-frame ones; the method was immunoSEQ multiplex PCR. The sample lists more than 75,000 clones; more than 75% were seen once. Sequenced input: peripheral blood. All receptors derive from a human donor in a cohort sampled during active COVID-19.

This clone was detected only a few times. As DNA, the CDR3 is TGTGCCAGTAGTATAAAGGGGGGCAATCAGCCCCAGCATTTT. Protein product: CASSIKGGNQPQHF. The rearrangement uses TRBV19 and TRBJ1-5, with a possible D match to TRBD1 (6 bases). Per the germline V gene, CDR1 is LNHDA and CDR2 is SQIVND (reference sequence). This CDR3 has 14 amino acids. V was cut by 2 bases and J by 2 bases, with 7 bases left in between.

The genes are TRBV20-1 and TRBJ2-1, with D tentatively TRBD1 (5 bases). Per the germline V gene, CDR1 is DFQATT and CDR2 is SNEGSKA (reference sequence). The CDR3 has 10 amino acids. The V and J ends lost 5 bases and 13 bases respectively, with 12 bases between them. CDR3 in DNA: TGCAGTGCTTCATCCCAGGGACAGTTCTTC. Its protein is CSASSQGQFF.

CDR3 loop: CASSLLGDRGLDEQYF. CDR3 bases: TGTGCCAGCAGCTTGCTTGGGGACAGGGGGCTCGACGAGCAGTACTTC. The V and J genes are TRBV5-4 and TRBJ2-7, with 12 bases that match TRBD1. This CDR3 is 16 amino acids long. The junction had 7 bases not matched to a gene; V was cut back by 1 base and J by 5 bases. Germline CDR1 reads SGHNT; CDR2 reads YYREEE (reference sequence). The variable domain in full, with the rest retrieved from reference TRBV5-4 and TRBJ2-7, is ETGVTQSPTHLIKTRGQQVTLRCSSQSGHNTVSWYQQALGQGPQFIFQYYREEENGRGNFPPRFSGLQFPNYSSELNVNALELDDSALYLCASSLLGDRGLDEQYFGPGTRLTVT.

There are a few counts of this clone. The chain uses TRBV18 and TRBJ1-6; 8 nucleotides line up with TRBD1. Germline V gene data show CDR1 as KGHSH and CDR2 as LQKENI. Trimming cost V 2 bases and J 9 bases; bases outside gene matches: 6. This CDR3 is built from 15 residues. This CDR3 is CASSPTQGVGSPLHF. The CDR3 DNA sequence: TGTGCCAGCTCACCAACACAGGGGGTAGGTTCACCCCTCCACTTT.

This chain uses TRBV5-4 with TRBJ1-6; 7 bases are a match to TRBD1. CDR3 length: 15 amino acids. From germline, CDR1 is SGHNT and CDR2 YYREEE (reference sequence). Germline trimming cut 5 bases from V and 7 bases from J; bases unmatched to any gene: 9. The CDR3, as DNA: TGTGCCAGCAGAGGGTCCGGGACAGAGAATTCACCCCTCCACTTT. Protein sequence: CASRGSGTENSPLHF.

This clone was detected only once. V gene TRBV18 combines with J gene TRBJ2-6; 9 bases are shared with TRBD1. CDR3 size: 21 residues. J gave up 0 bases and V 2 bases, and 14 bases lay outside the gene matches. Germline V CDR1 and CDR2: KGHSH, LQKENI. CDR3 region: CASSPSPIIGTGPSGANVLTF. CDR3 sequence (DNA): TGTGCCAGCTCACCATCCCCGATTATCGGGACAGGGCCCTCTGGGGCCAACGTCCTGACTTTC.

This chain joins TRBV2 and TRBJ1-1, with a possible D match to TRBD1 (6 bases). This CDR3 spans 12 amino acids. Trimming stripped 10 bases from V and 9 bases from J, with 18 bases between. CDR1 SNHLY and CDR2 FYNNEI come from the germline V gene. The CDR3 coding sequence is TGTGCCACCAGGCCAGGGGAAAGGAAAGCTTTCTTT. It is translated as CATRPGERKAFF.

This chain links TRBV11-2 with TRBJ1-2; 9 nucleotides line up with TRBD1. J was trimmed by 6 bases and V by 3 bases; bases with no gene match: 2. Germline V gene data show CDR1 as SGHAT and CDR2 as FQNNGV. The CDR3 is 13 amino acids. The CDR3 sequence: CASSLWDRDGYTF. For the CDR3, the DNA is TGTGCCAGCAGCTTGTGGGACAGGGATGGCTACACCTTC.

This clone has just one count. The chain links TRBV7-9 to TRBJ2-1; TRBD1 aligns across 8 bases. The length of the CDR3 is 12 residues. J lost 9 bases, V lost 4 bases, and 2 bases had no gene match. CDR1 is SEHNR and CDR2 is FQNEAQ in the germline V gene (reference sequence). CDR3 protein: CASSYGTGEQFF. The CDR3, as DNA: TGTGCCAGCAGCTACGGGACAGGTGAGCAGTTCTTC.

This clone counts as medium-sized. This chain joins TRBV5-1 and TRBJ2-1, with a possible D match to TRBD2 (6 bases). V was cut by 9 bases and J by 2 bases, with 18 bases left in between. CDR1 SGHRS and CDR2 YFSETQ come from the germline V gene. The CDR3 spans 15 residues. CDR3 in amino acids: CATAWGSGPYNEQFF. The CDR3 DNA sequence: TGCGCCACCGCCTGGGGAAGCGGGCCCTACAATGAGCAGTTCTTC.

In the case of this clone: One end of the junction is discordant with germline, which a read error may explain. The rearrangement uses TRBV18 and TRBJ2-7; the D gene is possibly TRBD1 (6 bases). Germline CDR1 is KGHSH and CDR2 is LQKENI. The CDR3 length is 12 residues. CDR3 in DNA: TGTGCCAGCTCACCACCGCTTGGACAGCTAAGCTTC. Protein sequence: CASSPPLGQLSF.

The chain links TRBV11-2 to TRBJ1-1; TRBD1 aligns across 7 bases. CDR1 SGHAT and CDR2 FQNNGV come from the germline V gene. The CDR3 length is 12 residues. V gave up 5 bases and J gave up 7 bases; unmatched junction bases: 4. The CDR3 loop reads CASSPRDSEAFF. The DNA of the CDR3 is TGTGCCAGCAGCCCCCGGGACAGTGAAGCTTTCTTT.

V and J are TRBV12-5 and TRBJ1-5; possible D gene TRBD1, 6 bases. CDR1 is LGHNT, CDR2 FRNRAP, per germline. The CDR3 runs to 17 residues. The ends were cut back, 3 bases at V and 2 bases at J, with 17 bases in the middle. CDR3 region: CASGFGAPQGGNQPQHF. CDR3 nucleotides: TGTGCTAGTGGTTTCGGAGCCCCACAGGGTGGCAATCAGCCCCAGCATTTT. Filled out from reference TRBV12-5 and TRBJ1-5, the complete variable domain reads DARVTQTPRHKVTEMGQEVTMRCQPILGHNTVFWYRQTMMQGLELLAYFRNRAPLDDSGMPKDRFSAEMPDATLATLKIQPSEPRDSAVYFCASGFGAPQGGNQPQHFGDGTRLSIL.

The J gene is TRBJ2-5, the V gene TRBV18; 8 nucleotides align to TRBD2. The CDR3 loop spans 14 amino acids. Germline V CDR1 and CDR2: KGHSH, LQKENI. J lost 1 base, V lost 6 bases, and 4 bases had no gene match. The CDR3 is CASSLTSGQETQYF. The CDR3 bases are TGTGCCAGCTCGCTCACTAGCGGCCAAGAGACCCAGTACTTC.